Sequencing of this T cell receptor beta chain was carried out in a study of PD-1 blockade in mismatch repair-deficient tumors (dated by TCRdb to about 2017). Background for the entire study: The trial enrolled some 82 consecutive patients with 11 to 12 mismatch repair-deficient cancer types between September 2013 and 2016, all previously treated and progressing. Tumor-associated T cell clones were tracked in the peripheral blood of patients responding to PD-1 blockade by deep sequencing of TCR CDR3 regions. The paper as a whole reports these results and caveats: After pembrolizumab, tumor-resident clones, which were often undetectable in blood before treatment, expanded rapidly and then contracted, generally ahead of radiologic responses.

Regarding this clone: The antigen it recognizes is unknown. Base quality data are lacking; no much larger clone is found one base away.

The CDR1 and CDR2 encoded by the germline V gene are SGHNT and YENEEA. Taken from cysteine to phenylalanine, the CDR3 has 15 residues. CDR3 DNA only is kept here, 45 bases in frame from base 1. The germline V end is reduced by 6 bases and the J end by 3 bases; junction bases left unmatched: 9. Libraries were constructed by the immunoSEQ multiplex PCR assay. Sourced from immuneACCESS, this table was stored by TCRdb with only in-frame sequences that have V and J called. A share of the clones is absent; for the studies checked, an unresolved V gene accounts for under half, and the remainder has no known explanation. The sample table records 80,000 to 130,000 clones; 65% to 85% of these occur just once. Of the sample, 6.3% falls within the top ten clones. Mismatch repair deficiency was established in every enrolled patient by polymerase chain reaction or immunohistochemistry. TCR sequencing was performed for a few patients who responded to pembrolizumab therapy. Pembrolizumab PD-1 blockade was prospectively tested in advanced mismatch repair-deficient cancers, regardless of tissue of origin, in the phase II trial. Peripheral blood T cell samples were gathered serially, both before PD-1 blockade started and at multiple time points afterward. Blood sampling time points were reported as weeks after the first dose of pembrolizumab.

The sequence joins TRBV11-3 to TRBJ2-5; 8 middle bases align to TRBD1. The origin of this receptor is an adult with mismatch repair-deficient cancer. The sample here was peripheral blood, taken roughly 36 weeks after starting pembrolizumab. CDR3 loop: CASSLSGQVEETQYF. The DNA is as follows: TGTGCCAGCAGTCTCTCGGGACAGGTAGAAGAGACCCAGTACTTC.